This entry is about one TCR beta chain. Trimming took 7 bases from V and 6 from J, leaving 10 bases between them. This CDR3 contains 10 residues. Looked up from germline, CDR1 is SQVTM and CDR2 is ANQGSEA. For TCRbeta, the library was prepared with unique molecular identifiers. MiXCR, applied by TCRdb to the PCR reads, yields one record per CDR3 protein. The table shows about 830,000 distinct CDR3 sequences, with about 16% occurring only once. The data derive from a study of T-cell reconstitution after alpha-beta-depleted transplantation in children. V and J are TRBV29-1 and TRBJ2-7; D possibly corresponds to TRBD1 (6 bases). This clonotype was obtained from a male patient younger than 18 who had a stem cell transplant for acute lymphoblastic leukemia, so the T cells may come from the graft donor. Specimen: PBMCs, mostly from graft donor cells, collected 360 days after TCRalphabeta/CD19-depleted stem cell transplant. CDR3 residues: CSAGQSEQYF. The CDR3 nucleotides read TGCAGCGCTGGACAGAGCGAGCAGTACTTC.